This entry is about one T cell receptor (beta chain). The antigen remains undetermined. Some clones are missing from TCRdb's copy, which holds only in-frame ones; the method was immunoSEQ multiplex PCR. The data show 220,000 or so clones, 80% to 90% seen once. Trimming took 3 bases from V and 4 from J; bases not matched to a gene: 7. Germline V lookup: CDR1 SGHRS, CDR2 YFSETQ. The CDR3 is 15 amino acids. The record originates from a study of cytomegalovirus exposure and HLA in healthy donors. Study summary: The 120 or so validation repertoires used a platform that matched the one used for the approximately 670 first-cohort repertoires, as a later analysis reported.

The study, taken as a whole, reports: It was confirmed in vitro that three of the CMV-associated chains were specific for CMV antigens. The listing of 160 or so TCR beta chains classed them as cytomegalovirus-associated.

The chain links TRBV5-1 to TRBJ2-5; 9 positions match TRBD1. Sequenced: PBMCs. The receptor was isolated from a woman between 18 and 30 years old in good health and CMV-seropositive. CDR3 DNA sequence: TGCGCCAGCAGCTGGACCTCGACAGGGGGAGAGACCCAGTACTTC. Amino acids: CASSWTSTGGETQYF.